This T cell receptor beta chain was obtained from a study of cytotoxic CD8 clonotypes in ibrutinib-treated CLL. Looking at the study overall: A median approximately 12 months of treatment, range 6 to 36, preceded the collection of response samples. Mean yields were approximately 270,000 productive templates and 94,082 productive rearrangements per sample. Study results and caveats: Baseline clonality was higher than in age-matched healthy donors and moved in step with circulating CD8+ T-cell counts.

V dropped 4 bases and J dropped 1 base, with 8 bases sitting between them. The CDR3 length is 13 residues. CDR1 is SGDLS and CDR2 is YYNGEE in the germline V gene. This clone was found once. Its antigen is not known. The protocol was immunoSEQ multiplex PCR, while the TCRdb copy is restricted to in-frame clones and leaves out a portion. The table shows some 150,000 clones, with 79% occurring only once. TCR beta libraries used 2 to 2.5 micrograms of genomic DNA from cryopreserved PBMCs. Sequenced material: PBMCs, taken after 12 months of ibrutinib treatment. The V and J genes are TRBV9 and TRBJ2-5; D is unclear. This sequence originates from a human donor with chronic lymphocytic leukemia. The CDR3 sequence is CASSPQSQETQYF. The CDR3, as DNA: TGTGCCAGCAGCCCCCAGAGCCAAGAGACCCAGTACTTC.